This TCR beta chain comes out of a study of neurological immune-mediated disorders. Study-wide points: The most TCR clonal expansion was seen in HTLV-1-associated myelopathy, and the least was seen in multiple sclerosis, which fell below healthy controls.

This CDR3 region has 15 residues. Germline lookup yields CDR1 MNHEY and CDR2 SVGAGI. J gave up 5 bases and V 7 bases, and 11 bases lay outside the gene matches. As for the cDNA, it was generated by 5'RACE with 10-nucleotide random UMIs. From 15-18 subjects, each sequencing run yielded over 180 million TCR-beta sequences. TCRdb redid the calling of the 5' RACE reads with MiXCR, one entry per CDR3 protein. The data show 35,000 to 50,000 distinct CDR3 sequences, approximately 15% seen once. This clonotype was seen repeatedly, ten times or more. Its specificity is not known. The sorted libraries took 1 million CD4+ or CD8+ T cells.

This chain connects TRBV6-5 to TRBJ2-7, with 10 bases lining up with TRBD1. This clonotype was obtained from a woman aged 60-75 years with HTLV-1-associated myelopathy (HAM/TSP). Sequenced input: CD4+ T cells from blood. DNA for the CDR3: TGTGCCAGCACCGACTCCGGGACAGGGGTCCACGAGCAGTACTTC. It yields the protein CASTDSGTGVHEQYF.